These 4 T cell receptor beta chains were sequenced from one sample in a study of regulatory T cells in long-lasting Graves disease. Time point specified: persistent/refractory GD, antithyroid drugs over 5 years with positive TRAb. Isolated PBMC RNA provided the starting material for the TCR library. Assembly of TCR beta libraries relied on iRepertoire HTBI primers together with Arm-PCR of CDR3 regions. TCRdb passed the multiplex PCR reads through MiXCR, listing each CDR3 protein once. This table holds 400,000 to 600,000 distinct CDR3 sequences, roughly 21% found once. The sequencing used peripheral blood mononuclear cells (PBMCs), collected when the disease was refractory, from a patient treated with antithyroid drugs. The receptors originated from a female donor with Graves disease.

This clonotype was counted a few times. The chain links TRBV10-1 to TRBJ2-7, with TRBD1 identical over 7 bases. V dropped 2 bases and J dropped 3; count of bases not matched to a gene: 1. Germline V gene data show CDR1 as WNHNN and CDR2 as SYGVQD (reference sequence). The CDR3 totals 13 residues. CDR3: CASSENRGYEQYF. In DNA, the CDR3 is TGCGCCAGCAGTGAGAACAGGGGCTACGAGCAGTACTTC.

The chain links TRBV6-4 to TRBJ2-2, with 7 bases identical to TRBD1. The CDR3 contains 14 residues. CDR1 is MRHNA and CDR2 is SNTAGT in the germline V gene. V gave up 6 bases and J gave up 7 bases; unmatched junction bases: 8. The CDR3, as DNA: TGTGCCAGCAGCCCGAGGGGGCGTCACGGGGAGCTGTTTTTT. It translates to CASSPRGRHGELFF.

CDR3 DNA: TGCAGCGTTGTCGAAGGGGTCGCCAAAAACATTCAGTACTTC. This gives the protein CSVVEGVAKNIQYF. The genes are TRBV29-1 and TRBJ2-4; the D gene is possibly TRBD1 (5 bases). From germline, CDR1 is SQVTM and CDR2 ANQGSEA. V was shortened by 4 bases and J by 1 base, with 11 bases between the two germline ends. The CDR3 runs 14 residues.

This clonotype came up many times. The chain links TRBV2 to TRBJ1-1, with D unclear. There are 13 residues in the CDR3. The germline V gene encodes CDR1 SNHLY and CDR2 FYNNEI. With 7 bases removed from V and 1 base from J, the gap between germline ends came to 10 bases. CDR3 bases: TGTGCCAGCACAACAGAACAGAACACTGAAGCTTTCTTT. The encoded protein is CASTTEQNTEAFF.